A single sample is the source of the 19 T cell receptor beta chains below, sequenced in a study of beta chain features in type 1 diabetes. These TCRs are of unknown antigen specificity. Of the isolated RNA, all was reverse transcribed, and so the sequenced material was expressed TCRB transcripts. Sequenced by immunoSEQ multiplex PCR; TCRdb stores in-frame clones only, minus some. The sample contains about 150,000 clones, under 13% of which appear only once. Study observations and caveats: Type 1 diabetes patients showed a moderate but significant shortening of TCRB CDR3s in all four CD4+ subsets.

The sample comprised central memory CD4+ T cells from blood. Receptors originate from a man aged 25-45 years with type 1 diabetes.

V is TRBV7-9 and J is TRBJ1-2; unclear D gene. CDR1 and CDR2 from the germline V gene are SEHNR and FQNEAQ (reference sequence). V was pared by 1 base and J by 0 bases, with 12 bases between. The CDR3 covers 16 residues. CDR3 amino acids: CASSLVGSLANYGYTF. For the CDR3, the DNA is TGTGCCAGCAGCTTAGTTGGGTCCCTAGCTAACTATGGCTACACCTTC.

The genes are TRBV19 and TRBJ2-5, with 7 nucleotides matching TRBD1. Matching the DNA end better, TRBJ2-7 makes the J call doubtful. This CDR3 comprises 13 residues. The germline gives CDR1 LNHDA, CDR2 SQIVND (reference sequence). CDR3 residues: CASSSRQGREQYF. The CDR3 nucleotides read TGTGCCAGTAGCTCAAGACAGGGACGCGAGCAGTACTTC.

This clone occurred a few times. The J gene is TRBJ2-3, the V gene TRBV18, with D maybe TRBD2 (5 bases). Trimming left V 2 bases short and J 6 bases short, with 12 bases between. CDR1 and CDR2 (germline): KGHSH, LQKENI. This CDR3 comprises 14 residues. The CDR3 DNA follows: TGTGCCAGCTCACCAGGTAGAGGGCCCGATACGCAGTATTTT. Protein product: CASSPGRGPDTQYF.

This clone turned up a few times. The chain links TRBV5-6 to TRBJ2-5; D may be TRBD2 (6 bases). The CDR3 length is 14 residues. With 1 base removed from V and 7 bases from J, the gap between germline ends came to 14 bases. Germline V gene lookup returns CDR1 SGHDT and CDR2 YYEEEE. CDR3 nucleotide sequence: TGTGCCAGCAGCTTGTCGGCTAGCGACACGACCCAGTACTTC. This translates into CASSLSASDTTQYF.

This clone has just a few counts. The chain links TRBV29-1 to TRBJ2-5, with D perhaps matching TRBD2 (7 bases). The CDR3 has 13 residues. Trimming cost V 3 bases and J 5 bases, with 13 bases left between them. Germline CDR1 and CDR2: SQVTM and ANQGSEA. In nucleotides, the CDR3 is TGCAGCGTTGATCGGGGGGCAGCGGAGACCCAGTACTTC. It encodes CSVDRGAAETQYF.

This clone was counted at least ten times. The V and J genes are TRBV25-1 and TRBJ2-7; D may be TRBD1 (6 bases). The CDR3 is made up of 15 amino acids. Between the trimmed V and J ends, which lost 2 bases and 3 bases, there was a span of 14 bases. Germline V lookup: CDR1 MGHDK, CDR2 SYGVNS. The CDR3 DNA sequence: TGTGCCAGCAGTGAACAAACAGGGCACCGCTACGAGCAGTACTTC. Protein: CASSEQTGHRYEQYF.

This clone has only a few counts. This CDR3 is CASSLDRVDTIYF. CDR3 nucleotides: TGTGCCAGCAGCCTTGACAGGGTTGACACCATATATTTT. J is TRBJ1-3 and V is TRBV7-9, with 7 bases identical to TRBD1. With V trimmed by 5 bases and J by 8 bases, 6 bases remained unmatched. CDR1 and CDR2 from the germline V gene are SEHNR and FQNEAQ (reference sequence). This CDR3 is built from 13 residues.

This clone was observed a few times. CDR3 sequence reads: CASSLTVQGTDTQYF. The CDR3 DNA is TGTGCCAGCTCACTCACAGTTCAAGGCACAGATACGCAGTATTTT. The chain carries TRBV18 and TRBJ2-3; D unclear. The CDR3 has 15 amino acids. CDR1 is KGHSH and CDR2 is LQKENI in the germline V gene. Between the trimmed V and J ends, which lost 4 bases and 1 base, there was a span of 12 bases.

In this sample, this clone turned up a few times. The rearrangement uses TRBV2 and TRBJ2-5, with 10 bases aligning to TRBD1. CDR3 size: 15 residues. Germline CDR1 reads SNHLY; CDR2 reads FYNNEI. V lost 5 bases, J lost 5 bases, and 8 bases stayed unmatched. The CDR3 is CASSPDRGQGETQYF. In DNA, the CDR3 is TGTGCCAGCAGTCCTGACAGGGGGCAGGGGGAGACCCAGTACTTC. The whole variable domain, filled in from reference TRBV2 and TRBJ2-5, reads EPEVTQTPSHQVTQMGQEVILRCVPISNHLYFYWYRQILGQKVEFLVSFYNNEISEKSEIFDDQFSVERPDGSNFTLKIRSTKLEDSAMYFCASSPDRGQGETQYFGPGTRLLVL.

The chain has TRBV5-4 and TRBJ2-5, with a tentative D call TRBD2 (6 bases). CDR3 length equals 13 residues. V dropped 2 bases and J dropped 3 bases, with 8 bases sitting between them. Germline CDR1 SGHNT, CDR2 YYREEE (reference sequence). As DNA, the CDR3 is TGTGCCAGCAGCTTTGGAGGGGAAGAGACCCAGTACTTC. Its translation is CASSFGGEETQYF.

This clone was observed a few times. This chain uses TRBV19 with TRBJ1-1, with D possibly matching TRBD1 (6 bases). The germline V gene has CDR1 LNHDA and CDR2 SQIVND (reference sequence). CDR3 size: 12 residues. V gave up 9 bases and J gave up 1 base, with 9 bases separating them. The CDR3 DNA reads TGTGCCAGCGGACAGCGGAACACTGAAGCTTTCTTT. It is translated as CASGQRNTEAFF.

Details on this clone: The identical CDR3 is also encoded by other nucleotide sequences in the sample. J is TRBJ2-5 and V is TRBV28, with a possible D match to TRBD1 (6 bases). Trimming pared 5 bases from V and 4 bases from J, leaving 11 bases between. Per the germline V gene, CDR1 is MDHEN and CDR2 is SYDVKM. The length of the CDR3 is 13 residues. As DNA, the CDR3 is TGTGCCAGCAGTCCGGGACAATCAGAGACCCAGTACTTC. This translates into CASSPGQSETQYF.

This clone showed up many times. The chain recombines TRBV7-9 with TRBJ1-2, with 7 bases that match TRBD1. Trimming at V came to 3 bases and at J to 2 bases, leaving 3 bases not matched to a gene. This CDR3 has 14 amino acids. Germline V gives CDR1 SEHNR, CDR2 FQNEAQ (reference sequence). CDR3 sequence (DNA): TGTGCCAGCAGCTTGGAGGACAGGAACTATGGCTACACCTTC. Translating gives CASSLEDRNYGYTF.

The gene calls are TRBV27 and TRBJ1-5; D unclear. Germline V gene data show CDR1 as MNHEY and CDR2 as SMNVEV (reference sequence). The CDR3 length is 18 residues. The ends were cut back, 10 bases at V and 5 bases at J, with 30 bases in the middle. CDR3 amino acids: CATRRRASGFGSYQPQHF. The CDR3 region has the DNA TGTGCCACCCGTCGCCGGGCCTCGGGGTTTGGAAGCTATCAGCCCCAGCATTTT.

This CDR3 is CASSKSGTGENQPQHF. DNA of the CDR3: TGTGCCAGCAGTAAATCCGGGACAGGTGAAAATCAGCCCCAGCATTTT. V usage is TRBV27 and J usage is TRBJ1-5; 8 bases line up with TRBD1. Germline V lookup: CDR1 MNHEY, CDR2 SMNVEV (reference sequence). Trimming at V came to 5 bases and at J to 4 bases, leaving 10 bases not matched to a gene. The CDR3 contains 16 residues.

The table lists this clone with a few counts. This chain connects TRBV29-1 to TRBJ2-3; D perhaps matches TRBD2 (5 bases). The germline V gene encodes CDR1 SQVTM and CDR2 ANQGSEA. The CDR3 has 13 amino acids. V lost 5 bases to trimming and J lost 8 bases, with 17 bases between them. Here the CDR3 DNA reads TGCAGCGTTTTTGAGGGCACGGCGGCTACGCAGTATTTT. This gives the protein CSVFEGTAATQYF.

There are a few counts of this clone. This chain links TRBV27 with TRBJ1-1; 8 nucleotides line up with TRBD1. The V gene end was trimmed by 5 bases and the J gene end by 4 bases; junction bases not matched to a gene: 3. The V gene's germline CDR1 is MNHEY and CDR2 SMNVEV (reference sequence). The CDR3 consists of 13 residues. CDR3 nucleotides: TGTGCCAGCAGTCTCACAGGGGGCACTGAAGCTTTCTTT. This encodes CASSLTGGTEAFF.

This clone was detected a few times. The J gene is TRBJ2-7, the V gene TRBV28; 12 bases agree with TRBD1. The J segment lost 6 bases and the V segment lost 7 bases, leaving 10 bases of the junction unmatched. The CDR3 has 15 residues. CDR1 MDHEN and CDR2 SYDVKM come from the germline V gene. The CDR3 protein is CASIGPGQGAAEQYF. The CDR3 DNA follows: TGTGCCAGCATCGGCCCGGGACAGGGGGCCGCCGAGCAGTACTTC.

J is TRBJ2-7 and V is TRBV18; TRBD1 agrees at 12 bases. Germline V gene data show CDR1 as KGHSH and CDR2 as LQKENI. V was pared by 2 bases and J by 7 bases, with 3 bases of the junction left unmatched. The CDR3 length is 14 residues. The CDR3 region is CASSPGTGGEEQYF. The CDR3 DNA sequence: TGTGCCAGCTCACCAGGGACAGGGGGCGAGGAGCAGTACTTC.